This TCR beta chain was identified during a study of Ad26.COV2.S vaccination and SARS-CoV-2 variants. Study context: Intramuscular Ad26.COV2.S doses were given once or twice, 56 days apart.

The treatment denotes: over 15 received Ad26.COV2.S at low or high dose, single or two shots; 5 received placebo; per-sample allocation not given. Each sample was drawn 63 days after the first injection (of vaccine or placebo). In Boston, an adult donor aged 18-55 years took part. Data came from immunoSEQ multiplex PCR; TCRdb stores just in-frame clones and leaves some out. The data show about 480,000 clones, around 88% seen once. Sequencing was performed on peripheral blood, taken in a trial of Ad26.COV2.S vaccine versus placebo. This receptor was identified in a person between 18 and 65 years old who received the Ad26.COV2.S COVID-19 vaccine or a placebo.

CDR3 coding DNA: TGTGCCAGCAGCTTAGGAACCGGACAGTACCAAGAGACCCAGTACTTC. Translated: CASSLGTGQYQETQYF. V and J are TRBV7-2 and TRBJ2-5; D is perhaps TRBD1 (6 bases). The CDR3 is 16 residues long. Deletions cut 1 base from V and 0 bases from J, with 12 bases between. In germline, CDR1 is SGHTA, CDR2 FQGNSA.